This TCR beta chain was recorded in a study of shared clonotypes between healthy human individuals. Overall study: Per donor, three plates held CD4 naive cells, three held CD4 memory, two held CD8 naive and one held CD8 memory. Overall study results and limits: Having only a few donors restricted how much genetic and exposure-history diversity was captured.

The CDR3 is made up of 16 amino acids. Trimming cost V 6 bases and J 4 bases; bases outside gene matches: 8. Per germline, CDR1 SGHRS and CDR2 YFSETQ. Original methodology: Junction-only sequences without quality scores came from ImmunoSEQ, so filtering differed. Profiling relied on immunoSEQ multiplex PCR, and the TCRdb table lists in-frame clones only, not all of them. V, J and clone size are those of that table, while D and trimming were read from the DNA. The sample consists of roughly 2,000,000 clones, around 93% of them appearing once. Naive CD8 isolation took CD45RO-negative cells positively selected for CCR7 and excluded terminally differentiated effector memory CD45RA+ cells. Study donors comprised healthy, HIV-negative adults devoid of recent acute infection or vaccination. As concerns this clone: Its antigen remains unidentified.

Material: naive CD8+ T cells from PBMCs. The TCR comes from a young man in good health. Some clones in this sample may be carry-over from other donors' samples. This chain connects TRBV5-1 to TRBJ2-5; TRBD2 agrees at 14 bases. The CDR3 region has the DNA TGCGCCAGCACCCCGGGACTAGCGGGAGCAAGAGAGACCCAGTACTTC. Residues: CASTPGLAGARETQYF.